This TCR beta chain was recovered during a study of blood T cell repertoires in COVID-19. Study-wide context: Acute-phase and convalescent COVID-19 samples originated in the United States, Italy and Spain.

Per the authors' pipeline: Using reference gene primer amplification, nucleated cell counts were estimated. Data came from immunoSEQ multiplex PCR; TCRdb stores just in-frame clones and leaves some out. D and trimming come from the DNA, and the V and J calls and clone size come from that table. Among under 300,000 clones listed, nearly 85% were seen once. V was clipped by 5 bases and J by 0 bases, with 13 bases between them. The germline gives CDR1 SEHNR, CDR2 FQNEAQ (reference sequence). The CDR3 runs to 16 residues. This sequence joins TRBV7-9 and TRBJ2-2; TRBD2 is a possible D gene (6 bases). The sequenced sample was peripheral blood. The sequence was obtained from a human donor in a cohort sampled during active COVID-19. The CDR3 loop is CASSPPGGSNTGELFF. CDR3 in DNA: TGTGCCAGCAGCCCCCCCGGGGGATCGAACACCGGGGAGCTGTTTTTT.